This TCR beta chain was found in a study of blood T cell repertoires in COVID-19. The V gene's germline CDR1 is SNHLY and CDR2 FYNNEI. The CDR3 is 13 residues long. The V gene end was trimmed by 6 bases and the J gene end by 5 bases; junction bases not matched to a gene: 7. Assay used: immunoSEQ multiplex PCR; TCRdb lists only in-frame clones, some missing. The sample lists 140,000 or so clones, about 83% occurring once. V gene TRBV2 combines with J gene TRBJ2-7; 7 bases fit TRBD1. Sequenced: peripheral blood. This clonotype was sampled from a man under 40 with COVID-19, enrolled during active disease. CDR3 in amino acids: CASSPLGQDEQYF. The CDR3 nucleotides read TGTGCCAGCAGCCCCCTTGGACAGGACGAGCAGTACTTC.